This T cell receptor beta chain emerged from a study of blood T cell repertoires in COVID-19. Looking at the study overall: The United States, Italy and Spain were the sources of the acute and convalescent COVID-19 samples. Sources were T cells, B-cell-depleted T cells, or PBMCs; the material itself was cDNA or gDNA.

Authors' methods: Scientists estimated how many nucleated cells there were by amplifying reference gene primers. Profiling relied on immunoSEQ multiplex PCR, and the TCRdb table lists in-frame clones only, not all of them. The DNA was the basis for D and trimming; V, J and clone size are from that table. The table records around 140,000 clones, about 90% of them present only once. Germline V CDR1 and CDR2: SGHNT, YYREEE (reference sequence). This CDR3 contains 16 residues. The V and J ends lost 4 bases and 2 bases, in that order; junction bases with no gene match: 9. A single count supports this clone.

The chain carries TRBV5-4 and TRBJ2-3, with 8 nucleotides matching TRBD2. The specimen sequenced was peripheral blood. This clonotype was sampled from a man in his fifties with active COVID-19. CDR3 DNA: TGTGCCAGCAGCCCAGTTCGCGGGGGGTCCACAGATACGCAGTATTTT. Residues: CASSPVRGGSTDTQYF.